At least ten counts were recorded for the clone carrying this TCR beta chain. These data are taken from a study of T cell repertoires in cytomegalovirus infection. Study background: An indication of both CMV infection and matching HLA type came from public TCR beta signatures.

Per germline, CDR1 SGHVS and CDR2 FNYEAQ. This CDR3 contains 13 residues. The ends were cut back, 4 bases at V and 5 bases at J, with 11 bases in the middle. TCRdb analysed the reads with MiXCR anew, one entry per CDR3 protein. Of approximately 490,000 distinct CDR3 sequences listed, around 10% are singletons. J is TRBJ1-1 and V is TRBV7-6; D possibly corresponds to TRBD1 (6 bases). The clonotype originates from a human donor in good health (CMV status not recorded). Some clones in this sample may be carry-over from other donors' samples. Sequencing used PBMCs. CDR3 amino acids: CASSWEQGTEAFF. The CDR3 DNA is TGTGCCAGCAGCTGGGAGCAGGGGACTGAAGCTTTCTTT.